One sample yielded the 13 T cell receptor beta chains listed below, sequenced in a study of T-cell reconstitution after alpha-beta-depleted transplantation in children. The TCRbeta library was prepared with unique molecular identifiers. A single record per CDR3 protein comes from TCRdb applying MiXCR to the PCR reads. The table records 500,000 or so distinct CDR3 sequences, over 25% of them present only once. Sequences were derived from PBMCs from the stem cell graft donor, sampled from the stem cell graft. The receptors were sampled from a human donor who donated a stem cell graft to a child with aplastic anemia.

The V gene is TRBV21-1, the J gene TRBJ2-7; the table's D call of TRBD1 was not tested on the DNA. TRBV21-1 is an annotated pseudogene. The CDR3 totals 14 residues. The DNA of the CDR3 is TGTGCCAGCAGCCCGGGACAGGCCCTTTTGTGGCAGTACGTC. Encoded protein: CASSPGQALLWQYV.

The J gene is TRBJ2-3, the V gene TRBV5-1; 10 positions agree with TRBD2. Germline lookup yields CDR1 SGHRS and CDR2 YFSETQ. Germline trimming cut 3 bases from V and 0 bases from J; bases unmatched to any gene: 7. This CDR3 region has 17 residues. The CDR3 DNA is TGCGCCAGCAGCTGGGGGAAACTAGCGGGGAGCACAGATACGCAGTATTTT. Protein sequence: CASSWGKLAGSTDTQYF.

CDR3 coding DNA: TGTGCCACCAGCAGAGATCGGTCCCTAGCGCAACCCAGCGGGGAGCTGTTTTTT. Translation gives CATSRDRSLAQPSGELFF. This sequence joins TRBV15 and TRBJ2-2, with a possible D match to TRBD2 (6 bases). This CDR3 has 18 residues. Germline V gene sequence: CDR1 LNHNV, CDR2 YYDKDF (reference sequence). Trimming pared 0 bases from V and 7 bases from J, leaving 21 bases between. Combining the CDR3 with reference TRBV15 and TRBJ2-2 gives the whole variable domain DAMVIQNPRYQVTQFGKPVTLSCSQTLNHNVMYWYQQKSSQAPKLLFHYYDKDFNNEADTPDNFQSRRPNTSFCFLDIRSPGLGDTAMYLCATSRDRSLAQPSGELFFGEGSRLTVL.

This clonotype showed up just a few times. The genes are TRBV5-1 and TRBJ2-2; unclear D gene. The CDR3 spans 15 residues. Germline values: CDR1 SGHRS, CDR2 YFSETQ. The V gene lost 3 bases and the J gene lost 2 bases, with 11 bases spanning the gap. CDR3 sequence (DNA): TGCGCCAGCAGCTCGAGGCTGGGAAACACCGGGGAGCTGTTTTTT. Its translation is CASSSRLGNTGELFF.

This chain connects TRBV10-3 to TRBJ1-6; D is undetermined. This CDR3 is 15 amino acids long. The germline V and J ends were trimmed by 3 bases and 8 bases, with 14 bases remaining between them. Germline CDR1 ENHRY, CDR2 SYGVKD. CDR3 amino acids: CAISEELTDHSPLHF. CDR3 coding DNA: TGTGCCATCAGTGAAGAGCTTACCGATCATTCACCCCTCCACTTT.

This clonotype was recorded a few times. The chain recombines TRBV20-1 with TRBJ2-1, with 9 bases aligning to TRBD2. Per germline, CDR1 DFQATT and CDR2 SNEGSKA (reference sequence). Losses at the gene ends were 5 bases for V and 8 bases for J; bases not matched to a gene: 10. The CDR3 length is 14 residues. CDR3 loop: CSARRSGSNYEQFF. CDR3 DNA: TGCAGTGCTCGACGTAGCGGGAGTAACTATGAGCAGTTCTTC.

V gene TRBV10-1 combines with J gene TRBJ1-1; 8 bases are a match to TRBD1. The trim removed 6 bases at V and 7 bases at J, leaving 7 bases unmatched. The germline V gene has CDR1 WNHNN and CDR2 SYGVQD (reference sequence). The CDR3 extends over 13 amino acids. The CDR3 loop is CASSLDRVGEAFF. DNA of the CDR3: TGCGCCAGCAGCCTGGACAGGGTTGGTGAAGCTTTCTTT.

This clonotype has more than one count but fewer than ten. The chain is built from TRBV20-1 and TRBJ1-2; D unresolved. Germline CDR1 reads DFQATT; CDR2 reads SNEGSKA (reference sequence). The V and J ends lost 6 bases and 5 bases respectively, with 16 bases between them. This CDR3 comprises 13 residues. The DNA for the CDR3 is TGCAGTGCCGTAGAGGAGTTAGTATATGGCTACACCTTC. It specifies CSAVEELVYGYTF.

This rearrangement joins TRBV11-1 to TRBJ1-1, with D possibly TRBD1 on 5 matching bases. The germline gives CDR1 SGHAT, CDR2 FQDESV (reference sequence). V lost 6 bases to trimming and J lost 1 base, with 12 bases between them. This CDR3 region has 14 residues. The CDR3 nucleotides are TGTGCCAGCAGATCCGGGACGGCGAACACTGAAGCTTTCTTT. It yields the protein CASRSGTANTEAFF.

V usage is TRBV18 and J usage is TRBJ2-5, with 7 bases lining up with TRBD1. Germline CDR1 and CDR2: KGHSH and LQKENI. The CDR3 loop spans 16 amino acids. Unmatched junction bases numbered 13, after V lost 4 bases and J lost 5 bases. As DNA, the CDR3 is TGTGCCAGCTCACGATCCCGACAGGGAAAGGGGGAGACCCAGTACTTC. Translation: CASSRSRQGKGETQYF.

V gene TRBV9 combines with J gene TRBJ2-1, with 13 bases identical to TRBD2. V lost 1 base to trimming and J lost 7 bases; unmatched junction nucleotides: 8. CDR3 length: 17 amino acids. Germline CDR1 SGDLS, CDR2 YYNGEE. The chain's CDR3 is CASSVTYGTSGVNEQFF. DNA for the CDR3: TGTGCCAGCAGCGTAACGTACGGGACTAGCGGGGTTAATGAGCAGTTCTTC. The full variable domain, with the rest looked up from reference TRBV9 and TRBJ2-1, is DSGVTQTPKHLITATGQRVTLRCSPRSGDLSVYWYQQSLDQGLQFLIQYYNGEERAKGNILERFSAQQFPDLHSELNLSSLELGDSALYFCASSVTYGTSGVNEQFFGPGTRLTVL.

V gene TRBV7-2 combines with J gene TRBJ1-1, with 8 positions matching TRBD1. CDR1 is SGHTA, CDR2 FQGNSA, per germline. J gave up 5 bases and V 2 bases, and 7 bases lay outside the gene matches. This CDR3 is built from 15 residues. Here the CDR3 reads CASSLLQGAGTEAFF. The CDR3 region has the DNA TGTGCCAGCAGCTTACTCCAGGGGGCCGGTACTGAAGCTTTCTTT.

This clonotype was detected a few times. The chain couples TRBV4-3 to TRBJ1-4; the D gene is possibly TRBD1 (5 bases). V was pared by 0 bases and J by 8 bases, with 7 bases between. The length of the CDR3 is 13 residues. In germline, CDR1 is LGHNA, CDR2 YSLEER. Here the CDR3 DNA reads TGCGCCAGCAGCCAAGAGGGGGGGGAAAAACTGTTTTTT. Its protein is CASSQEGGEKLFF.